This TCR beta chain is from a study of blood T cell repertoires in COVID-19. Study at large: The cDNA or gDNA used as material had been derived from T cells, B-cell-depleted T cells, or PBMCs.

CDR3 length: 16 residues. The germline V gene has CDR1 MNHEY and CDR2 SVGAGI. V was cut by 0 bases and J by 0 bases, with 9 bases left in between. Per the study methods: Estimated nucleated cell counts came from reference gene primer amplification. Data came from immunoSEQ multiplex PCR; TCRdb stores just in-frame clones and leaves some out. Clonal size and the V and J genes are those of that table, whereas D and trimming came from the DNA. The sample has under 300,000 clones, 84% seen once. The source material was peripheral blood. V and J are TRBV6-5 and TRBJ2-1; weak D call: TRBD2 (6 bases). The TCR originated in a woman aged 40 to 50 who had recovered from COVID-19. This CDR3 is CASSYSSGVSYNEQFF. The DNA for the CDR3 is TGTGCCAGCAGTTACTCATCGGGGGTCTCCTACAATGAGCAGTTCTTC.